This T cell receptor beta chain appears in the sequencing data of a study of blood T cell repertoires in COVID-19. CDR1 is SGHNT, CDR2 YENEEA, per germline. V shed 3 bases and J shed 8 bases, with 14 bases lying between them. The CDR3 sequence is 14 residues long. Sequenced by immunoSEQ multiplex PCR; TCRdb stores in-frame clones only, minus some. This table has 100,000 or so clones, approximately 86% appearing once. This chain connects TRBV11-3 to TRBJ2-1; TRBD1 is a possible D gene (5 bases). This receptor was identified in a woman in her sixties or seventies with acute or convalescent COVID-19. The sample consisted of peripheral blood. CDR3 in DNA: TGTGCCAGCAGCTTTGACGGTCTAGGGGATGAGCAGTTCTTC. It encodes CASSFDGLGDEQFF.